This TCR beta chain was recorded in a study of blood T cells in healthy people across ages. Study-wide context: Roughly one uniquely barcoded beta molecule per two T cells was captured.

A remark on this clonotype: What it binds is not known.

Primed by a sample-barcoded 5' primer and a J-beta primer mix, a second PCR proceeded for roughly 6 to 12 cycles. TCRdb processed the 5' RACE reads anew with MiXCR; each CDR3 protein has one entry. The table shows roughly 800,000 distinct CDR3 sequences, with 53% occurring only once. Germline loops: CDR1 SGHRS, CDR2 YFSETQ. The CDR3 consists of 18 residues. Study conclusions and caveats: It was not known whether donors were CMV positive (a possible confounder of expanded clonotype changes). The long-lived group displayed more naive CD4+ cells, plus higher diversity, than the aged donors did. The study could not conclusively compare naive and antigen-experienced cells, given its unsorted PBMCs.

The TCR comes from a man older than 75 in good health. The material sequenced was blood. The V gene is TRBV5-1, the J gene TRBJ2-1, with 10 positions matching TRBD1. The J call may be wrong; the DNA end is better matched by TRBJ2-7. The CDR3 nucleotides are TGCGCCAGCAGCTCGGGCGGTGACAGGGGGCATAATTACAATGAGCAGTACTTC. Residues: CASSSGGDRGHNYNEQYF.